These 6 T cell receptor beta chains share one sample of origin, sequenced in a study of shared clonotypes between healthy human individuals. Profiled with immunoSEQ multiplex PCR; TCRdb holds only in-frame clones, not every one. The sample lists a few million clones, approximately 92% seen once, with roughly 0.15% in the top ten. The sequenced sample consisted of naive CD4+ T cells sorted from blood. Sample subset: CD45RA+ positively selected. These receptor sequences come from a man between 18 and 29 years old in good health.

A remark on this clone: This sample includes further DNA sequences coding for the same CDR3. This chain links TRBV4-3 with TRBJ2-1, with 10 bases aligning to TRBD2. The CDR3 extends over 17 amino acids. J was trimmed by 2 bases and V by 0 bases; bases with no gene match: 4. From germline, CDR1 is LGHNA and CDR2 YSLEER. The CDR3 bases are TGCGCCAGCAGCCAAGATCCGCTAGCGGGGGCCTACAATGAGCAGTTCTTC. It translates to CASSQDPLAGAYNEQFF.

This chain joins TRBV14 and TRBJ2-3; possible D gene TRBD1, 5 bases. The germline V gene has CDR1 SGHDN and CDR2 FVKESK. V dropped 5 bases and J dropped 1 base, with 10 bases sitting between them. The CDR3 is 14 residues long. The chain's CDR3 is CASSDSARTDTQYF. The DNA for the CDR3 is TGTGCCAGCAGCGACAGCGCCCGCACAGATACGCAGTATTTT.

V and J are TRBV4-3 and TRBJ2-2; D possibly corresponds to TRBD2 (5 bases). The CDR3 has 19 amino acids. Trimming stripped 2 bases from V and 4 bases from J, with 23 bases between. The germline V gene has CDR1 LGHNA and CDR2 YSLEER. The CDR3 is CASSQRTPDSPGGTGELFF. DNA of the CDR3: TGCGCCAGCAGCCAACGTACCCCGGACTCCCCAGGCGGCACCGGGGAGCTGTTTTTT.

The chain employs TRBV18 and TRBJ2-2; 7 bases align to TRBD1. V was clipped by 3 bases and J by 3 bases; unmatched bases: 10. Germline CDR1 reads KGHSH; CDR2 reads LQKENI. This CDR3 has 17 amino acids. The CDR3 loop reads CASSPLDREWDTGELFF. The CDR3 DNA is TGTGCCAGCTCACCCCTCGACAGGGAGTGGGACACCGGGGAGCTGTTTTTT.

In regard to this clone: A read error may account for a junction end that differs from germline. V is TRBV30 and J is TRBJ2-5, with a weak D call TRBD2 (5 bases). Germline CDR1 reads GTSNPN; CDR2 reads SVGIG (reference sequence). The CDR3 has 13 amino acids. CDR3 sequence: CARRSQVGETQYF. CDR3 in DNA: TGTGCCCGGAGGTCGCAGGTCGGAGAGACCCAGTACTTC.

The CDR3 region is CASSSGQVAGPLHF. DNA of the CDR3: TGCGCCAGCAGCTCGGGACAGGTAGCAGGACCCCTCCACTTT. The V and J genes are TRBV4-1 and TRBJ1-6, with 8 bases identical to TRBD1. CDR3 length: 14 residues. With 5 bases clipped from V and 12 bases from J, the junction kept 9 bases outside the gene matches. Germline V gene sequence: CDR1 MGHRA, CDR2 YSYEKL.